This T cell receptor beta chain was captured by sequencing in a study of tumor-infiltrating lymphocytes in localized non-small cell lung cancer. Clones were read by immunoSEQ multiplex PCR, and TCRdb kept only the in-frame ones, dropping some. This table holds some 5,000 clones, around 82% found once. V gave up 5 bases and J gave up 6 bases, with 14 bases separating them. The CDR3 runs to 13 residues. Germline V gives CDR1 LNHDA, CDR2 SQIVND (reference sequence). General study findings and limits: Technical variation could not be separated from intratumor heterogeneity here. TCR sequencing covered a subset of patients with enough tissue. TCRbeta sequencing showed higher T cell infiltration in tumors than uninvolved lung.

With respect to this clone: Its antigen remains unknown.

This chain joins TRBV19 and TRBJ2-7; possibly TRBD1 for D (5 bases). The TCR originated in a human donor with non-small cell lung cancer. The sample comprised lung tumor tissue. CDR3 amino acids: CASSPNSGFEQYF. The CDR3 DNA sequence: TGTGCCAGTAGTCCGAACTCAGGGTTCGAGCAGTACTTC.